This T cell receptor (beta chain) was identified in a study of Graves' ophthalmopathy and Graves' hyperthyroidism. Thyroid ultrasound, orbital computed tomography, TRAb, serum thyroxine and clinical symptoms formed the basis of diagnosis. This clonotype was detected ten times or more. What it binds is unknown. The CDR3 is made up of 14 amino acids. Trimming left V 3 bases short and J 2 bases short, with 11 bases between. Germline V gene data show CDR1 as SGHDN and CDR2 as FVKESK. Amplification of the TCR beta CDR3 regions used RNA transcripts (as template). First-round RT-PCR used HTBI primers; second-round multiplex PCR followed. TCRdb independently ran MiXCR on the multiplex PCR reads; one entry per CDR3 protein. Here the sample spans approximately 480,000 distinct CDR3 sequences, under 15% being singletons. Study results and limitations: Blood samples also showed most expanded thyroid clonotypes exceeding 0.001 frequency.

The chain couples TRBV14 to TRBJ2-7; the D gene could be TRBD1 or TRBD2 (6 bases each). The clonotype comes from a woman in her thirties with Graves' ophthalmopathy. Sequenced input: blood. CDR3 in DNA: TGTGCCAGCAGCCAGGGGGGCCATCCCTACGAGCAGTACTTC. This gives the protein CASSQGGHPYEQYF. The variable domain in full, with the rest retrieved from reference TRBV14 and TRBJ2-7, is EAGVTQFPSHSVIEKGQTVTLRCDPISGHDNLYWYRRVMGKEIKFLLHFVKESKQDESGMPNNRFLAERTGGTYSTLKVQPAELEDSGVYFCASSQGGHPYEQYFGPGTRLTVT.